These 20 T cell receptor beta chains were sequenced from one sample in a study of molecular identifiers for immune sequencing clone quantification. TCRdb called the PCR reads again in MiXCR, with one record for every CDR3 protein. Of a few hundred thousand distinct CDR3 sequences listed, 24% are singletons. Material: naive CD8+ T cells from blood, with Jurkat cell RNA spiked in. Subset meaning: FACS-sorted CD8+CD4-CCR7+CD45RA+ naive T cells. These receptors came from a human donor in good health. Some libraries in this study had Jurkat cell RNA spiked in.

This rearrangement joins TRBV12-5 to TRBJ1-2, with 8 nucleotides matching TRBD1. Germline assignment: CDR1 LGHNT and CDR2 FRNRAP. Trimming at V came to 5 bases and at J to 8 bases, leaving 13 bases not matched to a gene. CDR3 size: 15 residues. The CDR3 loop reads CASGLDRGMGSGYTF. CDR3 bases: TGTGCTAGTGGTCTTGACAGGGGAATGGGAAGCGGCTACACCTTC.

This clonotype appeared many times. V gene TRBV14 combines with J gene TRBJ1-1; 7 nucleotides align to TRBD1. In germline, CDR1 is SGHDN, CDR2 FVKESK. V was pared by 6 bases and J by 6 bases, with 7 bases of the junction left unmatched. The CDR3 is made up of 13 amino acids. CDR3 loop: CASRQGQTPEAFF. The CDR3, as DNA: TGTGCCAGCAGACAGGGACAGACCCCTGAAGCTTTCTTT.

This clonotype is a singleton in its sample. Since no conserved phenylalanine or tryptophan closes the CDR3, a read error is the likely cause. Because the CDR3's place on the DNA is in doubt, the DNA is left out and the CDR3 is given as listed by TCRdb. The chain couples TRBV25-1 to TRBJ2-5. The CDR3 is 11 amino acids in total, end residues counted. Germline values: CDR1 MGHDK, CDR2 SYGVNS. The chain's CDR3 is CASSDGVTQLS.

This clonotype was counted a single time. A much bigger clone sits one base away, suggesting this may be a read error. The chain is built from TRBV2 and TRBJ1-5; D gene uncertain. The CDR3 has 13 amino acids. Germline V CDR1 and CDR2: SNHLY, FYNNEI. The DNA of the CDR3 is TGTGCCAGCAAAGTATATGGCAATCCGCCCCAGCATTTT. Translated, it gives CASKVYGNPPQHF.

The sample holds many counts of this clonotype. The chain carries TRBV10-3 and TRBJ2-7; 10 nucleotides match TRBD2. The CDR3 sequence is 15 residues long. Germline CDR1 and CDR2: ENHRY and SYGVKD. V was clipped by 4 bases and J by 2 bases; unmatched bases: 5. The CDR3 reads CAISVTSGDPYEQYF. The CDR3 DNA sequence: TGTGCCATCAGTGTTACTAGCGGGGACCCCTACGAGCAGTACTTC.

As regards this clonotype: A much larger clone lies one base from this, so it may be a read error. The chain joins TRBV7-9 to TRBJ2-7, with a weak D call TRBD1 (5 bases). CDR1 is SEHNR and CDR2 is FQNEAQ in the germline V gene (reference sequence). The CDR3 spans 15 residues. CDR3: CACSPNQDSLYEQYF. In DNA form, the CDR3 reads TGTGCCTGCAGCCCTAACCAAGACAGTCTCTACGAGCAGTACTTC.

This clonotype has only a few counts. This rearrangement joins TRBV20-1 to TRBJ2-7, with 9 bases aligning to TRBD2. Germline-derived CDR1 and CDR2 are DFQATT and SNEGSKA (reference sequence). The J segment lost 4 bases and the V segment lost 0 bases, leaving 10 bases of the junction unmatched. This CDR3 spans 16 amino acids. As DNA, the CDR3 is TGCAGTGCTAGAGATCTTGGCGGGAGGGCCCTTTACGAGCAGTACTTC. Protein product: CSARDLGGRALYEQYF.

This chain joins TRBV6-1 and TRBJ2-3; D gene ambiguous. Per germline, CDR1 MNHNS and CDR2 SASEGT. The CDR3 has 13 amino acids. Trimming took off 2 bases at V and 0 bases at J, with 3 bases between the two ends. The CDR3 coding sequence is TGTGCCAGCAGTGAACAGAGCACAGATACGCAGTATTTT. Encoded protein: CASSEQSTDTQYF.

CDR3 bases: TGTGCCAGCAGCTTAGGAGCGGGGGGGACCTACACAGATACGCAGTATTTT. It encodes CASSLGAGGTYTDTQYF. The rearrangement joins TRBV5-6 to TRBJ2-3; 10 bases map to TRBD2. The trim removed 2 bases at V and 2 bases at J, leaving 8 bases unmatched. This CDR3 comprises 17 residues. In germline, CDR1 is SGHDT, CDR2 YYEEEE.

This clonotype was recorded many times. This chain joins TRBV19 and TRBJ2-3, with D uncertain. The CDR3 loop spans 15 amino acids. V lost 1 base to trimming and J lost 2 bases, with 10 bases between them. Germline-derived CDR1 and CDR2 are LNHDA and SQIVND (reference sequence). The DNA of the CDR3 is TGTGCCAGTAGTATAGGTACGGGTAACACAGATACGCAGTATTTT. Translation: CASSIGTGNTDTQYF.

The DNA for the CDR3 is TGCGCCAGCAGCCAAGAGGGAGGACCGACTAGCGGCAATGAGCAGTTCTTC. This translates into CASSQEGGPTSGNEQFF. The chain carries TRBV4-3 and TRBJ2-1; 9 positions match TRBD2. V shed 0 bases, J shed 6 bases, and the junction held 9 bases outside the gene matches. Germline V gene sequence: CDR1 LGHNA, CDR2 YSLEER. The CDR3 has 17 amino acids.

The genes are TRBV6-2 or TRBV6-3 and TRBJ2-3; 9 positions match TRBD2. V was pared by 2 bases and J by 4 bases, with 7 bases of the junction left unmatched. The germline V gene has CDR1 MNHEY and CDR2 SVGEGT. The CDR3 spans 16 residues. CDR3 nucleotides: TGTGCCAGCAGTTACAGGAGCGGGGGGAAGTCAGATACGCAGTATTTT. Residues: CASSYRSGGKSDTQYF.

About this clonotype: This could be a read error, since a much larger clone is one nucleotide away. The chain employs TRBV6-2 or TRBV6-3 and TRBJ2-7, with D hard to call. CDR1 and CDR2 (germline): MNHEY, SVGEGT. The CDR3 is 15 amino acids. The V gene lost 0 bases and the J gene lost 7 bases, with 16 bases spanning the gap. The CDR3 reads CASSYSGPGYGEQYF. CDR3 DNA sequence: TGTGCCAGCAGTTACTCAGGACCCGGCTACGGTGAGCAGTACTTC.

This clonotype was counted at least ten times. The CDR3 nucleotides read TGTGCCAGTAGTATGAGGGCGGCCAACACTGAAGCTTTCTTT. Protein sequence: CASSMRAANTEAFF. The chain employs TRBV19 and TRBJ1-1; D not resolved. Germline-derived CDR1 and CDR2 are LNHDA and SQIVND (reference sequence). The CDR3 sequence is 14 residues long. The germline V and J ends were trimmed by 3 bases and 2 bases, with 10 bases remaining between them.

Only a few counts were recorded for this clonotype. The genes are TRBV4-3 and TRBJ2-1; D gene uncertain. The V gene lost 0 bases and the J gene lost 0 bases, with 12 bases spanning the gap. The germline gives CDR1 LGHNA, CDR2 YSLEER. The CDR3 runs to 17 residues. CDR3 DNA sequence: TGCGCCAGCAGCCAAGATACGATGCTTAGCTCCTACAATGAGCAGTTCTTC. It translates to CASSQDTMLSSYNEQFF.

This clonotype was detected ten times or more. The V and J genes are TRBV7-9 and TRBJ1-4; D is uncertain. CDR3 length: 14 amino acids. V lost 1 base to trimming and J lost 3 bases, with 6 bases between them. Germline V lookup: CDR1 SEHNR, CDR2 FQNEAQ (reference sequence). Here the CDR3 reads CASSLVGSNEKLFF. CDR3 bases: TGTGCCAGCAGCTTAGTTGGATCTAATGAAAAACTGTTTTTT.

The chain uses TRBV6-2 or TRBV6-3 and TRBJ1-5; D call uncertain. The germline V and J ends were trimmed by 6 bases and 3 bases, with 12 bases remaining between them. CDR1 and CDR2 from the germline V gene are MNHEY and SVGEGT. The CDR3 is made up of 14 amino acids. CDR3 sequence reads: CASSPESLNQPQHF. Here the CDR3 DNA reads TGTGCCAGCAGCCCCGAGAGTCTCAATCAGCCCCAGCATTTT.

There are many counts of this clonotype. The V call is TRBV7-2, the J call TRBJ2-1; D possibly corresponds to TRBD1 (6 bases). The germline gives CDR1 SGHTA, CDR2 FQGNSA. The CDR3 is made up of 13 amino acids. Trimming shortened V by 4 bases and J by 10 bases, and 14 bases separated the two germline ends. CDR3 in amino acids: CASSSPEDREQFF. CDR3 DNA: TGTGCCAGCAGCTCCCCGGAAGACAGGGAGCAGTTCTTC.

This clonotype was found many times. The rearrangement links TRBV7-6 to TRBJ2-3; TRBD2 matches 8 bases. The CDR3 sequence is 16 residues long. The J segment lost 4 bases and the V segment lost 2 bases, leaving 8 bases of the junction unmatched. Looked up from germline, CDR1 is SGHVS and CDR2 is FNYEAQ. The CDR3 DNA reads TGTGCCAGCAGCTTAATGGGCGGGGGGCTCGCAGATACGCAGTATTTT. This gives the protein CASSLMGGGLADTQYF.

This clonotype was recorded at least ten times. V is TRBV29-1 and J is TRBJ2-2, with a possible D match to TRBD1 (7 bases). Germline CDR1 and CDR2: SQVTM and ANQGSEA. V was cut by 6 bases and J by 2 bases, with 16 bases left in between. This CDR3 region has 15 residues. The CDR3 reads CSVAGQGVNTGELFF. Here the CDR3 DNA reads TGCAGCGTCGCGGGGCAGGGGGTTAACACCGGGGAGCTGTTTTTT.